This entry lists 30 T cell receptor beta chains sequenced from one sample in a study of breast tumors, draining lymph nodes, adjacent tissues. TCRdb ran MiXCR on the multiplex PCR reads and lists one entry per CDR3 protein. Of 160,000 or so distinct CDR3 sequences in the sample, 30% to 40% were seen once. Samples came from axillary lymph nodes draining the breast cancer. Material for sequencing was axillary lymph node tissue. Receptors were obtained from a female donor with breast cancer. Some clones in this sample may be carry-over from other donors' samples.

This clonotype has a count of ten or more. The chain couples TRBV6-5 to TRBJ2-5; D is uncertain. V was trimmed by 5 bases and J by 8 bases, leaving 15 bases between them. The germline gives CDR1 MNHEY, CDR2 SVGAGI. The CDR3 consists of 13 residues. Here the CDR3 reads CASSPPGHYTQYF. CDR3 sequence (DNA): TGTGCCAGCAGTCCTCCGGGCCATTATACCCAGTACTTC.

The gene calls are TRBV2 and TRBJ2-3; 7 nucleotides agree with TRBD1. The CDR3 is made up of 14 amino acids. The V segment lost 3 bases and the J segment 6 bases; nucleotides outside the gene matches: 6. Germline V CDR1 and CDR2: SNHLY, FYNNEI. The DNA of the CDR3 is TGTGCCAGCAGTGAGTTCAGGGGGTCCGATACGCAGTATTTT. Its translation: CASSEFRGSDTQYF.

Notes on this clonotype: Sequence at one end of the junction differs from germline and may be a read error. The gene calls are TRBV19 and TRBJ1-5; unclear D gene. The CDR3 totals 17 residues. Germline V gene data show CDR1 as LNHDA and CDR2 as SQIVND (reference sequence). CDR3 sequence: CASSIELTGSSNQPQPF. The CDR3 region has the DNA TGTGCCAGTAGTATAGAACTTACGGGCAGTAGCAATCAGCCCCAGCCTTTT.

This clonotype was detected many times. The V call is TRBV11-2, the J call TRBJ1-2, with unresolved D. The germline V and J ends were trimmed by 5 bases and 2 bases, with 9 bases remaining between them. This CDR3 region has 13 residues. Looked up from germline, CDR1 is SGHAT and CDR2 is FQNNGV. CDR3 sequence: CASSPSRNYGYTF. The CDR3 DNA reads TGTGCCAGCAGCCCGAGTAGGAACTATGGCTACACCTTC.

This clonotype was seen at least ten times. The gene calls are TRBV7-8 and TRBJ1-2; 9 bases are a match to TRBD1. J was trimmed by 7 bases and V by 5 bases; bases with no gene match: 14. There are 16 residues in the CDR3. The germline V gene encodes CDR1 SGHVS and CDR2 FQNEAQ. This chain's CDR3 is CASSREPGQGPLGYTF. The DNA of the CDR3 is TGTGCCAGCAGCCGAGAACCGGGACAGGGCCCCCTTGGCTACACCTTC.

V usage is TRBV10-1 and J usage is TRBJ2-3; the match to TRBD2 covers 10 bases. This CDR3 comprises 15 residues. After removal of 5 bases from V and 1 base from J, the junction contained 3 bases not matched to a gene. Germline V CDR1 and CDR2: WNHNN, SYGVQD (reference sequence). The CDR3 sequence: CASSPLAGRTDTQYF. DNA for the CDR3: TGCGCCAGCAGTCCACTAGCGGGACGCACAGATACGCAGTATTTT.

This clonotype came up many times. The gene calls are TRBV30 and TRBJ1-4, with 7 bases identical to TRBD1. The CDR3 is 10 residues long. The germline V gene has CDR1 GTSNPN and CDR2 SVGIG (reference sequence). The V and J ends lost 6 bases and 13 bases, in that order; junction bases with no gene match: 5. CDR3 region: CACRRTGLFF. The CDR3 nucleotides are TGTGCCTGCAGAAGGACAGGACTGTTTTTT.

A word on this clonotype: The junction differs from germline at one of its ends, possibly a read error. The V gene is TRBV6-1, the J gene TRBJ2-7; 8 nucleotides agree with TRBD1. Germline V gene data show CDR1 as MNHNS and CDR2 as SASEGT. This CDR3 comprises 18 residues. CDR3 DNA: TGTGCCGGCAGTGAAAAGGACCGAGACAGGGGCTGGCGAAACGAGCAGTACTTC. It specifies CAGSEKDRDRGWRNEQYF.

This clonotype was seen repeatedly, ten times or more. An end of the junction differs from the germline gene, which may be a read error. This chain joins TRBV4-3 and TRBJ2-6; D gene ambiguous. The germline V gene has CDR1 LGHNA and CDR2 YSLEER. The length of the CDR3 is 16 residues. The CDR3 sequence: CASSKDWAAGANVLTF. The CDR3 DNA is TGCGCCAGCAGCAAAGATTGGGCGGCCGGGGCCAACGTCCTGACTTTC.

This clonotype has a count of ten or more. This chain joins TRBV15 and TRBJ1-6, with no clear D. The germline V and J ends were trimmed by 0 bases and 9 bases, with 12 bases remaining between them. The CDR3 runs to 15 residues. The germline gives CDR1 LNHNV, CDR2 YYDKDF (reference sequence). The CDR3 bases are TGTGCCACCAGCAGAGATAGAGGTGGGAGTTCACCCCTCCACTTT. Its protein is CATSRDRGGSSPLHF.

This clonotype was seen repeatedly, ten times or more. This chain uses TRBV12-3 or TRBV12-4 with TRBJ2-5; TRBD2 matches at 7 bases. The CDR3 consists of 16 residues. The V and J ends lost 3 bases and 4 bases, in that order; junction bases with no gene match: 11. The CDR3 loop reads CASSFFGVSGRETQYF. CDR3 in DNA: TGTGCCAGCAGTTTTTTCGGGGTTAGCGGGCGAGAGACCCAGTACTTC.

About this clonotype itself: Lacking the conserved final phenylalanine or tryptophan, this CDR3 likely reflects a read error. This chain joins TRBV28 and TRBJ1-2; a possible D gene is TRBD1 (5 bases). The ends were cut back, 3 bases at V and 6 bases at J, with 17 bases in the middle. From germline, CDR1 is MDHEN and CDR2 SYDVKM. The CDR3 has 15 residues. Here the CDR3 reads CASSFLRGTSDGYTS. In DNA form, the CDR3 reads TGTGCCAGCAGTTTCCTCCGGGGCACCTCCGATGGCTACACCTCC.

The V call is TRBV3-1, the J call TRBJ2-7; 9 bases align to TRBD1. The germline V gene has CDR1 LGHDT and CDR2 YNNKEL (reference sequence). Germline trimming cut 4 bases from V and 2 bases from J; bases unmatched to any gene: 6. The CDR3 length is 15 residues. CDR3 sequence (DNA): TGTGCCAGCAGCCGGACTGGGACAGGGCCCTACGAGCAGTACTTC. Its translation is CASSRTGTGPYEQYF.

The chain combines TRBV3-1 with TRBJ1-4, with D unresolved. The J call may not be correct, given that the DNA end is closer to TRBJ1-1. CDR3 size: 13 residues. Germline V lookup: CDR1 LGHDT, CDR2 YNNKEL (reference sequence). CDR3 nucleotides: TGTGCCAGCAGCCAAAGGGTTCGCACTGAAGCTTTCTTT. This codes for CASSQRVRTEAFF.

This clonotype came up many times. This clone may be a read error of a much larger clone one base away. This chain uses TRBV24-1 with TRBJ2-1; 7 nucleotides match TRBD1. The V gene's germline CDR1 is KGHDR and CDR2 SFDVKD. The CDR3 loop spans 15 amino acids. The CDR3 reads CATSDTRQGYNEQSF. Here the CDR3 DNA reads TGTGCCACCAGTGATACCAGACAGGGTTACAATGAGCAGTCCTTC.

The sample holds many counts of this clonotype. This chain links TRBV15 with TRBJ2-5, with TRBD2 matching 13 bases. Germline V gives CDR1 LNHNV, CDR2 YYDKDF (reference sequence). The ends lost 1 base at V and 3 bases at J; junction bases unmatched: 8. This CDR3 has 18 residues. The DNA of the CDR3 is TGTGCCACCAGCAGAGCCTTTATAGGGACTAGCGGGAAAGAGACCCAGTACTTC. As protein: CATSRAFIGTSGKETQYF.

The chain uses TRBV4-1 and TRBJ2-2; D is perhaps TRBD1 (5 bases). Germline CDR1 and CDR2: MGHRA and YSYEKL. The CDR3 is made up of 14 amino acids. The germline V and J ends were trimmed by 4 bases and 7 bases, with 13 bases remaining between them. The CDR3 DNA reads as TGCGCCAGCAGCCTCCCAAGGGGCCACGGGGAGCTGTTTTTT. It specifies CASSLPRGHGELFF.

This clonotype showed up many times. The chain employs TRBV5-5 and TRBJ1-5; D is undetermined. The length of the CDR3 is 15 residues. From germline, CDR1 is SGHKS and CDR2 YYEKEE (reference sequence). Trimming took off 4 bases at V and 4 bases at J, with 15 bases between the two ends. DNA for the CDR3: TGTGCCAGCAGCCCGCTCGAGGGAGGAAATCAGCCCCAGCATTTT. Translated, it gives CASSPLEGGNQPQHF.

In this sample, this clonotype turned up many times. This rearrangement joins TRBV7-2 to TRBJ2-7; TRBD2 might be the D (6 bases). Trimming removed 1 base at V and 5 bases at J, with 12 bases between. The CDR3 spans 14 residues. Germline V lookup: CDR1 SGHTA, CDR2 FQGNSA. The CDR3 protein is CASSLGAGSHEQYF. CDR3 in DNA: TGTGCCAGCAGCTTAGGTGCGGGGTCCCACGAGCAGTACTTC.

This clonotype was observed at least ten times. The chain carries TRBV5-5 and TRBJ2-1; D unresolved. Germline V gene sequence: CDR1 SGHKS, CDR2 YYEKEE (reference sequence). V was pared by 2 bases and J by 6 bases, with 15 bases between. The CDR3 runs to 15 residues. Here the CDR3 DNA reads TGTGCCAGCAGCTTCTCGGGCTTTGATTCCAATGAGCAGTTCTTC. Translation: CASSFSGFDSNEQFF.

This clonotype was detected many times. V and J are TRBV6-5 and TRBJ2-3; 12 bases are shared with TRBD2. The CDR3 length is 14 residues. The ends lost 5 bases at V and 10 bases at J; junction bases unmatched: 7. Germline-derived CDR1 and CDR2 are MNHEY and SVGAGI. CDR3 coding DNA: TGTGCCAGCAGTGTAACTAGCGGGGGGCCGGCGCAGTATTTT. Translating it yields CASSVTSGGPAQYF.

This clonotype was observed many times. CDR3 sequence reads: CASSTGLAGGGDEQFF. DNA for the CDR3: TGTGCCAGCAGCACCGGACTAGCGGGGGGAGGGGATGAGCAGTTCTTC. J is TRBJ2-1 and V is TRBV5-4, with 14 bases aligning to TRBD2. The CDR3 is made up of 16 amino acids. The germline gives CDR1 SGHNT, CDR2 YYREEE (reference sequence). Losses at the gene ends were 4 bases for V and 8 bases for J; bases not matched to a gene: 8. Using reference TRBV5-4 and TRBJ2-1 for the parts outside the CDR3, the full variable domain is ETGVTQSPTHLIKTRGQQVTLRCSSQSGHNTVSWYQQALGQGPQFIFQYYREEENGRGNFPPRFSGLQFPNYSSELNVNALELDDSALYLCASSTGLAGGGDEQFFGPGTRLTVL.

CDR3 coding DNA: TGCGCCAGCAGTGCCCCCGGGCCCCTTGGGTTATACGAGCAGTACTTC. Amino acid sequence: CASSAPGPLGLYEQYF. V and J are TRBV10-2 and TRBJ2-7, with D uncertain. The CDR3 is 16 amino acids. From germline, CDR1 is WSHSY and CDR2 SAAADI. Trimming removed 4 bases at V and 4 bases at J, with 20 bases between.

Comments on this clonotype: The junction does not match germline at one end; this may be a read error. This chain links TRBV2 with TRBJ2-2, with D perhaps matching TRBD2 (5 bases). Germline lookup yields CDR1 SNHLY and CDR2 FYNNEI. This CDR3 comprises 13 residues. CDR3 sequence: CASSWLPTGELLF. DNA of the CDR3: TGCGCCAGCAGTTGGCTACCCACCGGGGAGCTGCTTTTT. The full variable domain, its missing parts supplied by reference TRBV2 and TRBJ2-2, is EPEVTQTPSHQVTQMGQEVILRCVPISNHLYFYWYRQILGQKVEFLVSFYNNEISEKSEIFDDQFSVERPDGSNFTLKIRSTKLEDSAMYFCASSWLPTGELLFGEGSRLTVL.

Of note for this clonotype: A read error may account for a junction end that differs from germline. The chain carries TRBV20-1 and TRBJ1-4, with D maybe TRBD1 (5 bases). The CDR3 runs 13 residues. Per the germline V gene, CDR1 is DFQATT and CDR2 is SNEGSKA (reference sequence). The CDR3 region is CSARGQHNETLLF. The CDR3 bases are TGCAGTGCTAGAGGACAGCATAATGAAACACTGCTTTTT.

This clonotype was observed many times. V usage is TRBV5-1 and J usage is TRBJ1-2; tentatively, D is TRBD1 (6 bases). Trimming removed 0 bases at V and 6 bases at J, with 15 bases between. The CDR3 has 15 residues. Per the germline V gene, CDR1 is SGHRS and CDR2 is YFSETQ. CDR3: CASSLGTGRDDGYTF. For the CDR3, the DNA is TGCGCCAGCAGCTTGGGCACAGGGAGGGATGATGGCTACACCTTC.

A note on this clonotype: Just one base apart from a much larger clone, this may be a read error. The V gene is TRBV19, the J gene TRBJ2-7; 9 bases line up with TRBD2. Germline V gene data show CDR1 as LNHDA and CDR2 as SQIVND (reference sequence). This CDR3 comprises 17 residues. The CDR3 is CASSRPPGLAREDEQSF. The CDR3 coding sequence is TGTGCCAGTAGTAGGCCCCCGGGACTAGCAAGGGAGGACGAGCAGTCCTTC.

A remark on this clonotype: It is unclear where the CDR3 begins or ends on the DNA, so no DNA is shown, and the CDR3 is as TCRdb lists it. This chain uses TRBV15 with TRBJ1-2; TRBD1, the table's D call, lacks a check against the DNA. The V gene's germline CDR1 is LNHNV and CDR2 YYDKDF (reference sequence). Termini included, the CDR3 measures 21 amino acids. The CDR3 region is CATSIYLCSVERPGRNYGYTF.

This clonotype was picked up many times. The rearrangement uses TRBV7-6 and TRBJ2-5, with D possibly matching TRBD2 (6 bases). The CDR3 spans 13 residues. Looked up from germline, CDR1 is SGHVS and CDR2 is FNYEAQ. V gave up 8 bases and J gave up 5 bases, with 15 bases separating them. CDR3 nucleotides: TGTGCCAGCGCGTGGTCTGGGGGGGAGACCCAGTACTTC. This codes for CASAWSGGETQYF.

Remarks on this clonotype: This may stem from a read error, because a much larger clone lies one nucleotide away. The rearrangement uses TRBV28 and TRBJ1-6, with D possibly matching TRBD1 (5 bases). CDR1 and CDR2 from the germline V gene are MDHEN and SYDVKM. CDR3 length equals 15 residues. V lost 8 bases and J lost 14, with 25 bases in between. The CDR3 coding sequence is TGTGCCAGCGGTTCTACAGGACGTGGGAATTTGGCCCTCCACTTT. It translates to CASGSTGRGNLALHF.